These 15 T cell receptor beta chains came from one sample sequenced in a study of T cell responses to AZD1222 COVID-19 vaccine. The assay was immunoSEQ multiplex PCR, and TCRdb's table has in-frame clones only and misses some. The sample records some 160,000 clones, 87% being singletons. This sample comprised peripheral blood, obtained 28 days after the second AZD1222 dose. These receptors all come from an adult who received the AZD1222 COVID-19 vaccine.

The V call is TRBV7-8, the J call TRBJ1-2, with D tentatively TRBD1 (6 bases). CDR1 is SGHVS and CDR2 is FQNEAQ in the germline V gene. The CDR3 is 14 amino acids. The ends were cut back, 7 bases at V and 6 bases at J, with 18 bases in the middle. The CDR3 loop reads CASNSQYRADGYTF. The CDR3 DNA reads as TGTGCCAGCAACTCACAGTACAGGGCTGATGGCTACACCTTC.

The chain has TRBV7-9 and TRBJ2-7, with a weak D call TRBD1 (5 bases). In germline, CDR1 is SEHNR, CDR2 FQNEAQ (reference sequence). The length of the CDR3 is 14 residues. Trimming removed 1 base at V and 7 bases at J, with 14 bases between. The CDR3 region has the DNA TGTGCCAGCAGCTTAGGCCAGGGTGGGATGGAGCAGTACTTC. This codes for CASSLGQGGMEQYF.

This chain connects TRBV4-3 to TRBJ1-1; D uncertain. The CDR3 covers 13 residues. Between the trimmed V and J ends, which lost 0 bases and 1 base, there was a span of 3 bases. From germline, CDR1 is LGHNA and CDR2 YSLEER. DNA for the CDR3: TGCGCCAGCAGCCAAGAAAGGAACACTGAAGCTTTCTTT. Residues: CASSQERNTEAFF.

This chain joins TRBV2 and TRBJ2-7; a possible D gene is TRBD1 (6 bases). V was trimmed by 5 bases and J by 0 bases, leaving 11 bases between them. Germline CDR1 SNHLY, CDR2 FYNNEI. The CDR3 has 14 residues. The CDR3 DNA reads TGTGCCAGCAGTAGGACAGAAGGCTCCTACGAGCAGTACTTC. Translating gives CASSRTEGSYEQYF.

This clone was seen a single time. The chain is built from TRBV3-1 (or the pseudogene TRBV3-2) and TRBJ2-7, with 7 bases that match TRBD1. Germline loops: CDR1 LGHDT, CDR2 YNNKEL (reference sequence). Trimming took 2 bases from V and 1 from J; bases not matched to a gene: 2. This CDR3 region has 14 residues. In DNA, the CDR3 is TGTGCCAGCAGCCAACTACAGGGGTCCTACGAGCAGTACTTC. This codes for CASSQLQGSYEQYF.

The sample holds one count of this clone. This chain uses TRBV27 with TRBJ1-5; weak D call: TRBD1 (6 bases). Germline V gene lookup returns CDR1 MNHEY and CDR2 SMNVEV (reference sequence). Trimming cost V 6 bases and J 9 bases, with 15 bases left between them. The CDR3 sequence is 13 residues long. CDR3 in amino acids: CASSREGVGPQHF. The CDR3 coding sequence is TGTGCCAGCAGCCGCGAGGGGGTCGGGCCCCAGCATTTT.

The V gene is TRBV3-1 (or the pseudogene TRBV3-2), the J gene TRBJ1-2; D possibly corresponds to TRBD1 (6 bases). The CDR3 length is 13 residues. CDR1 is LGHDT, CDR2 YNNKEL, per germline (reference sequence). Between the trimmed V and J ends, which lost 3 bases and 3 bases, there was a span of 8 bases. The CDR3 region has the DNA TGTGCCAGCAGCCAGGGGGCACACTATGGCTACACCTTC. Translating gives CASSQGAHYGYTF.

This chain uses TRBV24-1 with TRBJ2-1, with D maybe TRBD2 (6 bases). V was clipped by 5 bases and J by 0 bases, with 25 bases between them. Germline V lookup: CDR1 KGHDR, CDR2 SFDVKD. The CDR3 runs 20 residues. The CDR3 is CATSAGAGLPGRSSYNEQFF. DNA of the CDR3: TGTGCCACCAGTGCCGGAGCGGGCCTGCCGGGACGGAGCTCCTACAATGAGCAGTTCTTC.

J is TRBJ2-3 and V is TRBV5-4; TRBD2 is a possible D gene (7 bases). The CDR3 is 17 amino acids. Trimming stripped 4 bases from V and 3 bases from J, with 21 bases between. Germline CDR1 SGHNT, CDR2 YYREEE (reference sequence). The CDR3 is CASSPGVTGGQTDTQYF. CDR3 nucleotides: TGTGCCAGCAGCCCTGGGGTTACGGGGGGCCAGACAGATACGCAGTATTTT.

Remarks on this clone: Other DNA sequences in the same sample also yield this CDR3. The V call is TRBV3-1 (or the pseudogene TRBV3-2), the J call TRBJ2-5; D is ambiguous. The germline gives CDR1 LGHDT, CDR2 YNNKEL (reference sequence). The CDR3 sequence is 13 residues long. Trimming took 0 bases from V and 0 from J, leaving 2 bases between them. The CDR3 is CASSQENQETQYF. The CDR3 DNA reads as TGTGCCAGCAGCCAAGAGAACCAAGAGACCCAGTACTTC.

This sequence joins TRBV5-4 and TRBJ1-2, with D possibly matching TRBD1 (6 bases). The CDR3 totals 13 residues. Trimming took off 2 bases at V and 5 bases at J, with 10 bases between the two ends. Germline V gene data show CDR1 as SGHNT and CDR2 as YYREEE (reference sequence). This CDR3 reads CASSFWGAYGYTF. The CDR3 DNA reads TGTGCCAGCAGCTTCTGGGGGGCGTATGGCTACACCTTC.

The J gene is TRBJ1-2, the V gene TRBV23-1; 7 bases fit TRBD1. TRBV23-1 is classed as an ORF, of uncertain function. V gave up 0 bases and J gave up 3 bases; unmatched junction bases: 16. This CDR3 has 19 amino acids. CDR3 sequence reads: CASSQSGTRGGGFYYGYTF. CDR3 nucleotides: TGCGCCAGCAGTCAATCGGGCACAAGGGGAGGGGGCTTCTACTATGGCTACACCTTC.

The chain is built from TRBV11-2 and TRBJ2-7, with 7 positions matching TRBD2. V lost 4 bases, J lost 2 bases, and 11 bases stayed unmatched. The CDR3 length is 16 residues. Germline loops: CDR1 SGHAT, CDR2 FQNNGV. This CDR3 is CASSSPVGGGTYEQYF. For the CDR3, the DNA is TGTGCCAGCAGCTCGCCCGTGGGCGGGGGAACCTACGAGCAGTACTTC.

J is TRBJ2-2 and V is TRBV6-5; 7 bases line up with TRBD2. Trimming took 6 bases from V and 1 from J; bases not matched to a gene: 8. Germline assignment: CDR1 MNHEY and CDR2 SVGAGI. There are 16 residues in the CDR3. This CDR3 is CASRYPREGNTGELFF. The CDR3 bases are TGTGCCAGCAGATACCCTAGGGAGGGGAACACCGGGGAGCTGTTTTTT.

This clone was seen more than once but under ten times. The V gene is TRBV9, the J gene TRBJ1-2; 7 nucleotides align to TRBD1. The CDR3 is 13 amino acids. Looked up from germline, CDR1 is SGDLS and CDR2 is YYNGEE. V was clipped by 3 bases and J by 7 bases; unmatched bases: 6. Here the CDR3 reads CASSARQGSGYTF. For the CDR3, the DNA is TGTGCCAGCAGCGCCCGACAGGGCTCTGGCTACACCTTC.